The 26 T cell receptor beta chains below all came from one sample that was sequenced in a study of cytomegalovirus exposure and HLA in healthy donors. This table comes from immunoSEQ multiplex PCR, and its TCRdb copy is limited to in-frame clones, with some not included. The table records over 35,000 clones, 90% to 95% of them present only once. The sample comprised PBMCs. Source of these receptors: a man between 18 and 29 years old in good health and CMV-seronegative.

The chain combines TRBV19 with TRBJ1-5, with D possibly matching TRBD1 (5 bases). V gave up 2 bases and J gave up 0 bases, with 17 bases separating them. The CDR3 has 18 amino acids. The germline CDR1 and CDR2 sequences are LNHDA and SQIVND (reference sequence). In DNA, the CDR3 is TGTGCCAGTAGTATAAGGGAGGCGGGGGTGTATAGCAATCAGCCCCAGCATTTT. It is translated as CASSIREAGVYSNQPQHF.

This rearrangement joins TRBV2 to TRBJ1-1; tentative D call: TRBD1 (5 bases). V was cut by 8 bases and J by 0 bases, with 16 bases left in between. The CDR3 length is 15 residues. Germline V CDR1 and CDR2: SNHLY, FYNNEI. CDR3 residues: CASGGVSTLNTEAFF. CDR3 nucleotide sequence: TGTGCCAGCGGAGGGGTCTCCACCCTGAACACTGAAGCTTTCTTT.

This chain connects TRBV7-3 to TRBJ2-7; 12 bases map to TRBD1. The CDR3 spans 16 residues. The J segment lost 6 bases and the V segment lost 0 bases, leaving 6 bases of the junction unmatched. CDR1 is SGHTA and CDR2 is FQGTGA in the germline V gene. CDR3 in DNA: TGTGCCAGCAGCTTAACTTTAGGGACAGGGGGCGGCGAGCAGTACTTC. Its translation is CASSLTLGTGGGEQYF.

V usage is TRBV20-1 and J usage is TRBJ2-1; 8 bases align to TRBD1. Germline CDR1 reads DFQATT; CDR2 reads SNEGSKA (reference sequence). This CDR3 has 11 amino acids. V shed 4 bases, J shed 8 bases, and the junction held 1 base outside the gene matches. Here the CDR3 DNA reads TGCAGTGCTAACAGGGGGGATGAGCAGTTCTTC. Translated: CSANRGDEQFF.

The genes are TRBV18 and TRBJ1-1, with 9 positions matching TRBD1. Germline V CDR1 and CDR2: KGHSH, LQKENI. The CDR3 has 15 amino acids. Germline trimming cut 6 bases from V and 5 bases from J; bases unmatched to any gene: 10. In nucleotides, the CDR3 is TGTGCCAGCTCGGGGGACAGGGTTCGGGGGACTGAAGCTTTCTTT. Encoded protein: CASSGDRVRGTEAFF.

This clone was recorded once. V gene TRBV19 combines with J gene TRBJ2-5, with D possibly being TRBD1 (6 bases). V was cut by 6 bases and J by 4 bases, with 18 bases left in between. CDR3 length: 15 amino acids. Germline V gene sequence: CDR1 LNHDA, CDR2 SQIVND (reference sequence). In DNA form, the CDR3 reads TGTGCCAGTAGACAGAGGGCAGGGGAAAGAGAGACCCAGTACTTC. This translates into CASRQRAGERETQYF.

Only one count was recorded for this clone. In DNA, the CDR3 is TGCGCCAGCAGGCAGGGGGCTGCGAGCTCCTACGAGCAGTACTTC. This gives the protein CASRQGAASSYEQYF. The rearrangement uses TRBV5-1 and TRBJ2-7, with 8 bases aligning to TRBD1. Germline-derived CDR1 and CDR2 are SGHRS and YFSETQ. Trimming took 5 bases from V and 0 from J; bases not matched to a gene: 7. This CDR3 spans 15 amino acids.

In the case of this clone: Mismatch with germline at one junction end may stem from a read error. J is TRBJ1-4 and V is TRBV30; D is unresolved. CDR1 and CDR2 from the germline V gene are GTSNPN and SVGIG (reference sequence). This CDR3 has 12 amino acids. This CDR3 is CAWSAPKEKLFF. The CDR3 DNA reads as TGTGCCTGGAGCGCTCCTAAAGAAAAACTGTTTTTT. Full variable domain (rest looked up from reference TRBV30 and TRBJ1-4): SQTIHQWPATLVQPVGSPLSLECTVEGTSNPNLYWYRQAAGRGLQLLFYSVGIGQISSEVPQNLSASRPQDRQFILSSKKLLLSDSGFYLCAWSAPKEKLFFGSGTQLSVL.

This sequence joins TRBV7-8 and TRBJ2-5; TRBD2 aligns across 11 bases. This CDR3 has 16 residues. Per germline, CDR1 SGHVS and CDR2 FQNEAQ. V dropped 1 base and J dropped 4; count of bases not matched to a gene: 5. CDR3 sequence (DNA): TGTGCCAGCAGCTTAGGACGCGGACTAGCGGGAGAGACCCAGTACTTC. It codes for CASSLGRGLAGETQYF.

J is TRBJ2-7 and V is TRBV25-1; D uncertain. Deletions cut 3 bases from V and 0 bases from J, with 9 bases between. The CDR3 has 14 residues. CDR1 is MGHDK, CDR2 SYGVNS, per germline. For the CDR3, the DNA is TGTGCCAGCAGTGAGGCAAGGAGCTCCTACGAGCAGTACTTC. Its translation: CASSEARSSYEQYF.

This chain links TRBV11-2 with TRBJ2-1, with TRBD2 matching over 11 bases. Germline trimming cut 4 bases from V and 3 bases from J; bases unmatched to any gene: 11. The CDR3 length is 18 residues. Germline values: CDR1 SGHAT, CDR2 FQNNGV. Here the CDR3 reads CASSSASGGSQGYNEQFF. Written as DNA, the CDR3 is TGTGCCAGCAGCTCCGCTAGCGGGGGGTCCCAAGGCTACAATGAGCAGTTCTTC.

CDR3 DNA: TGTGCCAGCCTCAGCGGGAGAACAGATACGCAGTATTTT. Its protein product is CASLSGRTDTQYF. The chain recombines TRBV6-1 with TRBJ2-3; 8 positions agree with TRBD2. Trimming at V came to 8 bases and at J to 3 bases, leaving 4 bases not matched to a gene. The germline V gene encodes CDR1 MNHNS and CDR2 SASEGT. This CDR3 has 13 residues.

The J gene is TRBJ2-3, the V gene TRBV27, with D possibly TRBD2 on 5 matching bases. Looked up from germline, CDR1 is MNHEY and CDR2 is SMNVEV (reference sequence). The CDR3 has 18 amino acids. V was clipped by 0 bases and J by 4 bases, with 20 bases between them. The CDR3 reads CASSLSKARGIGSDTQYF. DNA for the CDR3: TGTGCCAGCAGTTTATCGAAGGCGCGAGGGATTGGATCAGATACGCAGTATTTT.

The chain recombines TRBV5-6 with TRBJ1-2, with D possibly TRBD1 on 5 matching bases. CDR3 length: 15 residues. With 4 bases removed from V and 2 bases from J, the gap between germline ends came to 15 bases. In germline, CDR1 is SGHDT, CDR2 YYEEEE. CDR3 sequence: CASSPVGQQNYGYTF. The CDR3, as DNA: TGTGCCAGCAGCCCGGTAGGACAACAAAACTATGGCTACACCTTC.

The V and J genes are TRBV19 and TRBJ1-5, with D unresolved. Germline CDR1 reads LNHDA; CDR2 reads SQIVND (reference sequence). V dropped 4 bases and J dropped 5 bases, with 9 bases sitting between them. The CDR3 length is 13 residues. CDR3 residues: CASSTQEDQPQHF. Here the CDR3 DNA reads TGTGCCAGTAGTACCCAGGAGGATCAGCCCCAGCATTTT.

This rearrangement joins TRBV2 to TRBJ1-1, with a tentative D call TRBD1 (6 bases). V dropped 6 bases and J dropped 6 bases, with 11 bases sitting between them. The CDR3 has 12 residues. CDR1 is SNHLY, CDR2 FYNNEI, per germline. The CDR3 sequence: CASRTTGPEAFF. In DNA form, the CDR3 reads TGTGCCAGCAGGACCACAGGGCCTGAAGCTTTCTTT.

The chain has TRBV5-5 and TRBJ2-1; 8 positions agree with TRBD2. The germline V gene has CDR1 SGHKS and CDR2 YYEKEE (reference sequence). The CDR3 sequence is 16 residues long. The V gene end was trimmed by 5 bases and the J gene end by 0 bases; junction bases not matched to a gene: 7. In DNA, the CDR3 is TGTGCCAGCAGGAGCGTAGCGGGGAGCTCCTACAATGAGCAGTTCTTC. Its translation: CASRSVAGSSYNEQFF.

V and J are TRBV11-2 and TRBJ2-5, with 8 positions matching TRBD2. The CDR3 has 17 residues. J gave up 2 bases and V 0 bases, and 8 bases lay outside the gene matches. Germline lookup yields CDR1 SGHAT and CDR2 FQNNGV. CDR3 DNA sequence: TGTGCCAGCAGCTTAGACCGGCGGGGGGAGGAACAAGAGACCCAGTACTTC. Protein product: CASSLDRRGEEQETQYF.

V gene TRBV7-9 combines with J gene TRBJ1-1; D not certain. The germline V gene encodes CDR1 SEHNR and CDR2 FQNEAQ (reference sequence). V was clipped by 7 bases and J by 11 bases, with 20 bases between them. This CDR3 contains 13 residues. The CDR3 region has the DNA TGTGCCAGCATCTTCTACACCTCCACAGATGCTTTCTTT. Its protein is CASIFYTSTDAFF.

This chain uses TRBV13 with TRBJ2-4; tentatively, D is TRBD2 (6 bases). Germline V lookup: CDR1 PRHDT, CDR2 FYEKMQ (reference sequence). The ends were cut back, 5 bases at V and 4 bases at J, with 18 bases in the middle. The CDR3 spans 16 residues. The CDR3 DNA reads as TGTGCCAGCAGCCCCCCAGGGTCTGGGGGGAAAAACATTCAGTACTTC. It translates to CASSPPGSGGKNIQYF. Full variable domain (outside the CDR3, taken from reference TRBV13 and TRBJ2-4): AAGVIQSPRHLIKEKRETATLKCYPIPRHDTVYWYQQGPGQDPQFLISFYEKMQSDKGSIPDRFSAQQFSDYHSELNMSSLELGDSALYFCASSPPGSGGKNIQYFGAGTRLSVL.

V is TRBV5-5 and J is TRBJ2-7, with TRBD1 as a possible D gene (5 bases). Germline V CDR1 and CDR2: SGHKS, YYEKEE (reference sequence). The CDR3 runs to 16 residues. V dropped 0 bases and J dropped 3 bases, with 16 bases sitting between them. CDR3 loop: CASSLGGSIPVYEQYF. CDR3 DNA: TGTGCCAGCAGCTTGGGGGGCAGCATACCCGTCTACGAGCAGTACTTC.

The chain is built from TRBV6-1 and TRBJ2-6; the D is unclear. Germline assignment: CDR1 MNHNS and CDR2 SASEGT. The CDR3 is 17 amino acids. Trimming pared 2 bases from V and 0 bases from J, leaving 11 bases between. The CDR3 region is CASSEFLSYSGANVLTF. The CDR3 bases are TGTGCCAGCAGTGAATTCCTGAGTTACTCTGGGGCCAACGTCCTGACTTTC.

This clone was seen once. This chain connects TRBV7-8 to TRBJ1-4, with a tentative D call TRBD1 (6 bases). The ends were cut back, 3 bases at V and 4 bases at J, with 12 bases in the middle. The CDR3 runs to 15 residues. Germline values: CDR1 SGHVS, CDR2 FQNEAQ. As DNA, the CDR3 is TGTGCCAGCAGCTTTCCTGACAGGTTTAATGAAAAACTGTTTTTT. Encoded protein: CASSFPDRFNEKLFF. The entire variable domain, with the rest obtained from reference TRBV7-8 and TRBJ1-4, is as follows: GAGVSQSPRYKVAKRGQDVALRCDPISGHVSLFWYQQALGQGPEFLTYFQNEAQLDKSGLPSDRFFAERPEGSVSTLKIQRTQQEDSAVYLCASSFPDRFNEKLFFGSGTQLSVL.

The chain employs TRBV11-2 and TRBJ2-7; 11 bases match TRBD2. This CDR3 contains 15 residues. Per germline, CDR1 SGHAT and CDR2 FQNNGV. V shed 1 base, J shed 2 bases, and the junction held 1 base outside the gene matches. The CDR3 reads CASSLVSGGAYEQYF. The CDR3 DNA sequence: TGTGCCAGCAGCTTAGTTAGCGGGGGGGCCTACGAGCAGTACTTC.

The chain has TRBV28 and TRBJ2-7, with TRBD2 as a possible D gene (5 bases). V gave up 5 bases and J gave up 7 bases, with 12 bases separating them. The CDR3 is 12 amino acids. Germline V gene data show CDR1 as MDHEN and CDR2 as SYDVKM. CDR3 nucleotide sequence: TGTGCCAGCAGTCTAGCTGATCGGGAGCAGTACTTC. This encodes CASSLADREQYF.

As DNA, the CDR3 is TGTGCCAGCTCACCACCTGGACTAGCGGGGCCCACAGATACGCAGTATTTT. Encoded protein: CASSPPGLAGPTDTQYF. This sequence joins TRBV18 and TRBJ2-3, with 12 bases fitting TRBD2. The CDR3 has 17 amino acids. Trimming removed 0 bases from V and 2 bases from J; junction bases left unmatched: 3. Germline CDR1 KGHSH, CDR2 LQKENI.